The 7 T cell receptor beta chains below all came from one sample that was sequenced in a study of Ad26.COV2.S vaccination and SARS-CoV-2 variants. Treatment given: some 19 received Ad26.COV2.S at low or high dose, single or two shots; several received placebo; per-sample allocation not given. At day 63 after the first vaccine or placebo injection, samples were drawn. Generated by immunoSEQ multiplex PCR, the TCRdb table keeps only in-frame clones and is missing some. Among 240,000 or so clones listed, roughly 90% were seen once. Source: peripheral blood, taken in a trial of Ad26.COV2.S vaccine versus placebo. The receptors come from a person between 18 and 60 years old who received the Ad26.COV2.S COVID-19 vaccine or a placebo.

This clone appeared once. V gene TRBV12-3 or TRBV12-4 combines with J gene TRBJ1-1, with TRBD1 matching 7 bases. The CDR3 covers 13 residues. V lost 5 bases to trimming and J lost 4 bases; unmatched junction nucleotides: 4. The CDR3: CASSTGAGTEAFF. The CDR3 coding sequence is TGTGCCAGCAGTACAGGGGCGGGCACTGAAGCTTTCTTT.

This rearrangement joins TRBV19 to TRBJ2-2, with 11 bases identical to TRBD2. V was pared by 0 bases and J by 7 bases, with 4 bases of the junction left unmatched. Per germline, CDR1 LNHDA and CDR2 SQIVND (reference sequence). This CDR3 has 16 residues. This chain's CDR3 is CASSIDTSGGIGELFF. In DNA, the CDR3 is TGTGCCAGTAGTATAGACACTAGCGGGGGCATCGGGGAGCTGTTTTTT.

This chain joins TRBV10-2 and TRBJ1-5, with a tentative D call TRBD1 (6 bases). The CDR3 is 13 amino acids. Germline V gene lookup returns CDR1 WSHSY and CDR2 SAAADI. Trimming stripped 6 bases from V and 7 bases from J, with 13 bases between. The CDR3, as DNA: TGCGCCAGCAGGGACAGTGGGATCCAGCCCCAGCATTTT. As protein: CASRDSGIQPQHF.

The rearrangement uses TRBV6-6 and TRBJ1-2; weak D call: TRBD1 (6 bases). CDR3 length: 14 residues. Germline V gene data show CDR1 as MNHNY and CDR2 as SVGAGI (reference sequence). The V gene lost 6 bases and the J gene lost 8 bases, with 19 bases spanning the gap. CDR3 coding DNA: TGTGCCAGCAGGCCCGGACAGACCTATTCGGGCTACACCTTC. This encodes CASRPGQTYSGYTF.

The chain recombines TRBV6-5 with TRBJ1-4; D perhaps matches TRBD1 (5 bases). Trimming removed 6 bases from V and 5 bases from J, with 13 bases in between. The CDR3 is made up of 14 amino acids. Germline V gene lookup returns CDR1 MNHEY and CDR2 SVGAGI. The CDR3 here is CASRTGLLNEKLFF. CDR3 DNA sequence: TGTGCCAGCAGGACGGGACTGCTGAATGAAAAACTGTTTTTT.

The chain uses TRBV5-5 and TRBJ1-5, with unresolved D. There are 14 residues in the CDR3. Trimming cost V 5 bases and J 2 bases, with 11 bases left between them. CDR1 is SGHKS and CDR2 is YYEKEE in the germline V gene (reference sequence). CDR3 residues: CASRPGGGNQPQHF. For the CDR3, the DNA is TGTGCCAGCAGGCCGGGTGGAGGCAATCAGCCCCAGCATTTT.

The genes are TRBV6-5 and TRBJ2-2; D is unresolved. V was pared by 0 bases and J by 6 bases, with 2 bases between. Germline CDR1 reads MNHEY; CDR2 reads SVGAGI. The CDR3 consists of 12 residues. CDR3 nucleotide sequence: TGTGCCAGCAGTTACTCTCCCGGGGAGCTGTTTTTT. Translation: CASSYSPGELFF.